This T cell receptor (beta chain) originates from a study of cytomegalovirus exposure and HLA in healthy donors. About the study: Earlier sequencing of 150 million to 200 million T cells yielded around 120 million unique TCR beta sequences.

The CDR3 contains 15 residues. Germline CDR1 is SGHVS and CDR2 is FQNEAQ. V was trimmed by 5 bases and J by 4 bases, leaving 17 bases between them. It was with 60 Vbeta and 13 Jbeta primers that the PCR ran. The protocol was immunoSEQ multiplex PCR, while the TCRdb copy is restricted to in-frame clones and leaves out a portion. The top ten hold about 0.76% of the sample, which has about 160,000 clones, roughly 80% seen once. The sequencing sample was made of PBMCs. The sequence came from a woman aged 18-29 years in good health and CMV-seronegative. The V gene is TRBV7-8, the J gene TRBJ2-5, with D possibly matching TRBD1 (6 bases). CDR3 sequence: CASSAWTVGGETQYF. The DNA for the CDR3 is TGTGCCAGCAGCGCGTGGACAGTAGGGGGAGAGACCCAGTACTTC.